This is a list of T cell receptor beta chains from one sample in a study of shared clonotypes between healthy human individuals. Here immunoSEQ multiplex PCR was the method, and the copy in TCRdb shows in-frame clones only, minus some. The sample has hundreds of thousands of clones, roughly 96% seen once. Sequencing was carried out using naive CD8+ T cells sorted from blood. These receptors were obtained from a man between 25 and 39 years old in good health. The CDR3 runs from the conserved cysteine through the conserved F or W. A D gene is named only where the DNA matches it firmly. Expanded clones are given a class, and other clones once, few, many or no size at all.

V	D	J	size	CDR3	DNA
TRBV5-1	-	TRBJ2-2	-	CASSPPTGTGELFF	TGCGCCAGCAGCCCACCGACAGGCACCGGGGAGCTGTTTTTT
TRBV9	-	TRBJ1-4	-	CASSAPAGKQATTNEKLFF	TGTGCCAGCAGCGCCCCGGCCGGAAAACAGGCTACAACTAATGAAAAACTGTTTTTT
TRBV7-9	-	TRBJ1-1	-	CASSPGKDTEAFF	TGTGCCAGCAGCCCGGGTAAGGACACTGAAGCTTTCTTT
TRBV5-5	-	TRBJ2-7	-	CASLPLSAGDEQYF	TGTGCCAGCCTTCCCCTCTCTGCAGGGGATGAGCAGTACTTC
TRBV4-1	-	TRBJ2-7	-	CASSGTYEQYF	TGCGCCAGCAGCGGTACCTACGAGCAGTACTTC
TRBV4-1	TRBD1	TRBJ2-7	once	CASSQEGTGTYEQYF	TGCGCCAGCAGCCAAGAGGGGACAGGGACCTACGAGCAGTACTTC
TRBV5-1	TRBD1	TRBJ2-7	once	CASSLGGQIYEQYF	TGCGCCAGCAGCTTGGGGGGACAGATCTACGAGCAGTACTTC
TRBV5-1	TRBD2	TRBJ2-3	-	CASSLFEGGRTDTQYF	TGCGCCAGCAGCTTATTTGAGGGAGGGCGGACAGATACGCAGTATTTT
TRBV7-9	TRBD1	TRBJ1-2	-	CASSSVGGWDYGYTF	TGTGCCAGCAGCTCCGTAGGGGGCTGGGACTATGGCTACACCTTC
TRBV11-3	TRBD2	TRBJ2-5	-	CASSSGLAGVQETQYF	TGTGCCAGCAGCTCAGGACTAGCGGGCGTCCAAGAGACCCAGTACTTC
TRBV7-9	-	TRBJ2-5	-	CASSSPRGVMETQYF	TGTGCCAGCAGCTCCCCGCGGGGTGTTATGGAGACCCAGTACTTC
TRBV27	TRBD1	TRBJ2-7	-	CASSLSQGGYEQYF	TGTGCCAGCAGTTTGTCACAGGGGGGATACGAGCAGTACTTC
TRBV7-8	-	TRBJ2-7	-	CASSLVNVVDEQYF	TGTGCCAGCAGCTTAGTCAACGTCGTCGACGAGCAGTACTTC
TRBV28	-	TRBJ2-3	-	CASSPPRIDTQYF	TGTGCCAGCAGTCCTCCTAGGATAGATACGCAGTATTTT
TRBV5-4	-	TRBJ2-7	-	CASSLAVRPYEQYF	TGTGCCAGCAGCTTGGCCGTGAGACCCTACGAGCAGTACTTC
TRBV4-1	TRBD1	TRBJ2-1	-	CASSPTRDRTRDEQFF	TGCGCCAGCAGCCCAACCCGGGACAGGACAAGGGATGAGCAGTTCTTC
TRBV2	TRBD2	TRBJ2-5	-	CASSELAGTKTQYF	TGTGCCAGCAGTGAACTAGCGGGAACGAAGACCCAGTACTTC
TRBV4-1	-	TRBJ2-7	-	CASSQDHGSYEQYF	TGCGCCAGCAGCCAAGACCACGGCTCCTACGAGCAGTACTTC
TRBV13	-	TRBJ2-7	once	CASSLGGPLAEQYF	TGTGCCAGCAGCTTAGGTGGGCCCCTAGCCGAGCAGTACTTC
TRBV6-1	-	TRBJ2-2	once	CASSEWGRGTGELFF	TGTGCCAGCAGCGAATGGGGCAGAGGAACCGGGGAGCTGTTTTTT
TRBV6-6	-	TRBJ1-1	-	CASKVNTEAFF	TGTGCCAGCAAGGTGAACACTGAAGCTTTCTTT
TRBV11-1	-	TRBJ2-2	-	CASTETPGRLNTGELFF	TGTGCCAGCACTGAGACCCCAGGACGGTTGAACACCGGGGAGCTGTTTTTT
TRBV9	-	TRBJ2-7	-	CASSTSGTMDEQYF	TGTGCCAGCAGCACCTCCGGGACAATGGACGAGCAGTACTTC
TRBV2	TRBD1	TRBJ1-4	-	CASSVPLGARGLSTNEKLFF	TGTGCCAGCAGTGTGCCCCTCGGGGCGAGGGGGCTTTCAACTAATGAAAAACTGTTTTTT
TRBV4-1	TRBD2	TRBJ2-3	-	CASSQEGGRADTQYF	TGCGCCAGCAGCCAAGAAGGCGGGAGGGCAGATACGCAGTATTTT
TRBV29-1	-	TRBJ2-1	-	CSVPGTVYNEQFF	TGCAGCGTCCCCGGGACGGTTTACAATGAGCAGTTCTTC
TRBV15	-	TRBJ2-3	-	CATSIPWGEAGLSTDTQYF	TGTGCCACCAGCATCCCTTGGGGAGAGGCGGGGCTGAGCACAGATACGCAGTATTTT
TRBV9	-	TRBJ2-2	-	CASSVVVNTGELFF	TGTGCCAGCAGCGTAGTAGTTAACACCGGGGAGCTGTTTTTT
TRBV7-9	-	TRBJ2-7	-	CASSSRGAYEQYF	TGTGCCAGCAGCTCGAGGGGGGCCTACGAGCAGTACTTC
TRBV15	-	TRBJ1-1	-	CATSSLRENTEAFF	TGTGCCACCAGCAGTCTACGGGAGAACACTGAAGCTTTCTTT